This T cell receptor (beta chain) was identified during a study of beta chain features in type 1 diabetes. Study-level points and caveats: Patients showed naive, central memory and Treg TCRB repertoires that appeared more similar than those of healthy donors.

The study reverse transcribed the entire isolated RNA, so it sequenced expressed TCRB transcripts. The assay was immunoSEQ multiplex PCR, and TCRdb's table has in-frame clones only and misses some. The top ten hold more than 0.015% of the sample, which has under 450,000 clones, about 14% seen once. In this sample, this clone turned up a few times. Antigen unknown. This same CDR3 is encoded by further DNA sequences in the sample. Sequencing was performed on naive CD4+ T cells from blood. The clonotype originates from a woman aged 18-29 years in good health.

The CDR3 region is CAWSVQGQPQHF. CDR3 in DNA: TGTGCCTGGAGTGTACAGGGACAGCCCCAGCATTTT. The chain links TRBV30 to TRBJ1-5; a weak D match, TRBD1 (6 bases). CDR3 length: 12 residues. In germline, CDR1 is GTSNPN, CDR2 SVGIG (reference sequence). With 0 bases removed from V and 7 bases from J, the gap between germline ends came to 7 bases.